These 31 T cell receptor beta chains were all obtained from the same sample, sequenced in a study of T cells in Graves' hyperthyroidism and ophthalmopathy. Authors of the study amplified TCR beta CDR3 regions from RNA transcripts. HTBI primers drove first-round RT-PCR of the TCR CDR3. Each CDR3 protein is one row after TCRdb ran MiXCR on the multiplex PCR reads. Of fewer than 750,000 distinct CDR3 sequences listed, approximately 14% are singletons. Sequenced material: blood. Every receptor here comes from a middle-aged woman with Graves' ophthalmopathy.

On this clonotype: One junction end does not reproduce the germline sequence, and a read error may be involved. This chain uses TRBV28 with TRBJ2-7, with D possibly matching TRBD2 (5 bases). The length of the CDR3 is 14 residues. The germline V gene has CDR1 MDHEN and CDR2 SYDVKM. CDR3 loop: CASSSGDGRYERYF. Here the CDR3 DNA reads TGTGCCAGCAGCTCCGGGGATGGGAGATACGAGCGGTACTTC.

This clonotype was counted at least ten times. The chain carries TRBV5-1 and TRBJ2-7; TRBD1 matches 8 bases. The CDR3 extends over 16 amino acids. The trim removed 0 bases at V and 2 bases at J, leaving 7 bases unmatched. The germline V gene encodes CDR1 SGHRS and CDR2 YFSETQ. The CDR3 is CASSLALATGAYEQYF. The CDR3 region has the DNA TGCGCCAGCAGCTTGGCCCTAGCGACAGGGGCCTACGAGCAGTACTTC. The full variable domain, its missing parts supplied by reference TRBV5-1 and TRBJ2-7, is KAGVTQTPRYLIKTRGQQVTLSCSPISGHRSVSWYQQTPGQGLQFLFEYFSETQRNKGNFPGRFSGRQFSNSRSEMNVSTLELGDSALYLCASSLALATGAYEQYFGPGTRLTVT.

This clonotype was detected ten times or more. The gene calls are TRBV6-2 or TRBV6-3 and TRBJ2-7; possibly TRBD1 or TRBD2 for D (5 bases each). This CDR3 is 18 amino acids long. Germline loops: CDR1 MNHEY, CDR2 SVGEGT. The V gene lost 6 bases and the J gene lost 5 bases, with 29 bases spanning the gap. The CDR3 here is CASSGRFGTRDLNNEQYF. CDR3 bases: TGTGCCAGCAGCGGGCGGTTTGGCACGAGGGACCTTAATAACGAGCAGTACTTC.

This chain uses TRBV12-3 or TRBV12-4 with TRBJ2-2, with 8 bases aligning to TRBD2. CDR3 length: 18 amino acids. V lost 6 bases, J lost 3 bases, and 15 bases stayed unmatched. DNA for the CDR3: TGTGCCAGCAGCCGATCCCTCGGGGCGGGAGGTCACACCGGGGAGCTGTTTTTT. Amino acids: CASSRSLGAGGHTGELFF.

This clonotype was recorded at least ten times. The chain links TRBV19 to TRBJ1-5, with no clear D. This CDR3 is built from 14 residues. The V end lost 10 bases, the J end lost 0 bases, and 13 bases lay between the germline ends. Germline CDR1 is LNHDA and CDR2 is SQIVND (reference sequence). The CDR3 region has the DNA TGTGCCACAGATCTAACTTATAGCAATCAGCCCCAGCATTTT. This translates into CATDLTYSNQPQHF.

This clonotype was seen a few times. The genes are TRBV7-2 and TRBJ2-4; possible D gene TRBD1, 5 bases. This CDR3 has 13 residues. CDR1 is SGHTA and CDR2 is FQGNSA in the germline V gene. V gave up 1 base and J gave up 7 bases, with 8 bases separating them. Here the CDR3 reads CASSLVGANIQYF. The CDR3 DNA sequence: TGTGCCAGCAGCTTAGTAGGGGCCAACATTCAGTACTTC.

This clonotype was seen many times. The rearrangement uses TRBV24-1 and TRBJ1-1, with 8 bases identical to TRBD1. Trimming removed 5 bases from V and 0 bases from J; junction bases left unmatched: 10. The CDR3 contains 17 residues. CDR1 KGHDR and CDR2 SFDVKD come from the germline V gene. The CDR3 loop is CATSGTTGEGVNTEAFF. CDR3 nucleotide sequence: TGTGCCACCAGTGGAACGACAGGGGAGGGAGTGAACACTGAAGCTTTCTTT.

This clonotype has only one observation. A read error may explain this, as a much larger clone is one base away. The V and J genes are TRBV6-5 and TRBJ2-5; TRBD2 agrees at 7 bases. The CDR3 spans 14 residues. The ends lost 4 bases at V and 3 bases at J; junction bases unmatched: 5. CDR1 MNHEY and CDR2 SVGAGI come from the germline V gene. CDR3 nucleotide sequence: TGTGCCAGCAGTTTCTTTGGGGGGGAAGAGACCCAGTACTTC. It encodes CASSFFGGEETQYF.

This clonotype has ten or more counts. The chain carries TRBV6-5 and TRBJ1-2; D remains ambiguous. There are 14 residues in the CDR3. Germline values: CDR1 MNHEY, CDR2 SVGAGI. The ends were cut back, 0 bases at V and 4 bases at J, with 9 bases in the middle. CDR3 in amino acids: CASSYSEPTYGYTF. DNA of the CDR3: TGTGCCAGCAGTTACTCAGAACCCACCTATGGCTACACCTTC.

The chain is built from TRBV27 and TRBJ1-2; 12 bases fit TRBD1. J gave up 4 bases and V 7 bases, and 16 bases lay outside the gene matches. Germline V gene lookup returns CDR1 MNHEY and CDR2 SMNVEV (reference sequence). This CDR3 spans 18 amino acids. As DNA, the CDR3 is TGTGCCAGCACTGGGAACCCGGGACAGGGGGCCGCGAGCTATGGCTACACCTTC. Translated: CASTGNPGQGAASYGYTF.

This clonotype was observed a few times. The V gene is TRBV7-8, the J gene TRBJ2-2, with no clear D. This CDR3 contains 17 residues. Trimming stripped 4 bases from V and 1 base from J, with 16 bases between. Germline values: CDR1 SGHVS, CDR2 FQNEAQ. The CDR3 here is CASSSPILKRNTGELFF. DNA for the CDR3: TGTGCCAGCAGCTCACCTATCCTGAAAAGGAACACCGGGGAGCTGTTTTTT.

In its sample, this clonotype was seen a few times. V gene TRBV4-1 combines with J gene TRBJ1-5, with a tentative D call TRBD1 (5 bases). The germline CDR1 and CDR2 sequences are MGHRA and YSYEKL. V was trimmed by 0 bases and J by 5 bases, leaving 11 bases between them. The CDR3 extends over 15 amino acids. The CDR3 DNA reads TGCGCCAGCAGCCAAGATGGGCAGGGTTATCAGCCCCAGCATTTT. Translated: CASSQDGQGYQPQHF.

This clonotype was counted ten times or more. This chain links TRBV12-3 or TRBV12-4 with TRBJ2-2, with TRBD1 matching 11 bases. The CDR3 sequence is 16 residues long. V gave up 3 bases and J gave up 5 bases; unmatched junction bases: 5. The chain's CDR3 is CASSFRDRGGTGELFF. The CDR3 DNA follows: TGTGCCAGCAGTTTCCGGGACAGGGGGGGTACCGGGGAGCTGTTTTTT.

This clonotype was observed many times. The rearrangement joins TRBV11-2 to TRBJ2-2; 12 nucleotides line up with TRBD2. The J segment lost 5 bases and the V segment lost 5 bases, leaving 6 bases of the junction unmatched. The CDR3 is 16 amino acids. Per germline, CDR1 SGHAT and CDR2 FQNNGV. The CDR3: CASSPRLAGVTGELFF. CDR3 nucleotide sequence: TGTGCCAGCAGCCCAAGACTAGCGGGAGTTACCGGGGAGCTGTTTTTT.

In its sample, this clonotype was seen many times. This chain uses TRBV12-3 or TRBV12-4 with TRBJ1-3; D gene ambiguous. The CDR3 consists of 16 residues. Trimming left V 7 bases short and J 0 bases short, with 16 bases between. The CDR3: CASMAPWSTSGNTIYF. The CDR3 nucleotides read TGTGCCAGCATGGCCCCATGGTCTACCTCTGGAAACACCATATATTTT.

The J gene is TRBJ2-2, the V gene TRBV19; 9 bases map to TRBD1. V trimming: 6 bases; J trimming: 6 bases; junction bases outside the gene matches: 11. CDR3 length: 16 residues. Germline V CDR1 and CDR2: LNHDA, SQIVND (reference sequence). The CDR3 DNA follows: TGTGCCAGTAGCTTCGGATTGGACAGGGGCGCCGGGGAGCTGTTTTTT. The encoded protein is CASSFGLDRGAGELFF.

This clonotype was detected ten times or more. The V call is TRBV12-3 or TRBV12-4, the J call TRBJ2-2; D might be TRBD1 (7 bases). This CDR3 region has 17 residues. With 1 base removed from V and 5 bases from J, the gap between germline ends came to 17 bases. This chain's CDR3 is CASSLGMRAGGTGELFF. As DNA, the CDR3 is TGTGCCAGCAGTTTAGGCATGCGGGCAGGGGGGACCGGGGAGCTGTTTTTT.

Details on this clonotype: No conserved phenylalanine or tryptophan is present at the end of the CDR3, so a read error is the likely explanation. The V and J genes are TRBV20-1 and TRBJ1-1, with D possibly TRBD1 on 6 matching bases. There are 12 residues in the CDR3. V shed 6 bases and J shed 3 bases, with 11 bases lying between them. The V gene's germline CDR1 is DFQATT and CDR2 SNEGSKA (reference sequence). CDR3 loop: CSARGGDTEAFS. The CDR3 DNA reads as TGCAGTGCCCGAGGGGGGGACACTGAAGCTTTCTCT.

The V gene is TRBV11-2, the J gene TRBJ2-7; D is ambiguous. With 5 bases removed from V and 0 bases from J, the gap between germline ends came to 17 bases. The CDR3 runs to 16 residues. Per germline, CDR1 SGHAT and CDR2 FQNNGV. The CDR3: CASSASPGISSYEQYF. The CDR3 DNA reads TGTGCCAGCAGCGCTTCTCCTGGGATCTCCTCCTACGAGCAGTACTTC.

This clonotype showed up just a few times. The gene calls are TRBV2 and TRBJ2-3; possibly TRBD1 for D (6 bases). Deletions cut 2 bases from V and 2 bases from J, with 8 bases between. Per the germline V gene, CDR1 is SNHLY and CDR2 is FYNNEI. The CDR3 sequence is 14 residues long. DNA of the CDR3: TGTGCCAGCAGTGAACGGACAGTCACAGATACGCAGTATTTT. This translates into CASSERTVTDTQYF.

This clonotype was seen repeatedly, ten times or more. The V and J genes are TRBV29-1 and TRBJ2-7, with 9 bases identical to TRBD1. CDR3 length equals 13 residues. V dropped 6 bases and J dropped 3; count of bases not matched to a gene: 6. Per germline, CDR1 SQVTM and CDR2 ANQGSEA. The CDR3 nucleotides are TGCAGCGTCTCCGGGACAGGGTTCTACGAGCAGTACTTC. Translated: CSVSGTGFYEQYF.

V gene TRBV15 combines with J gene TRBJ1-2; no reliable D call. CDR1 and CDR2 from the germline V gene are LNHNV and YYDKDF (reference sequence). V gave up 0 bases and J gave up 0 bases, with 8 bases separating them. The CDR3 runs 15 residues. The CDR3 DNA reads TGTGCCACCAGCAGAGATCAGAAACCTAACTATGGCTACACCTTC. Translating it yields CATSRDQKPNYGYTF.

The chain links TRBV6-2 or TRBV6-3 to TRBJ2-7, with D tentatively TRBD2 (6 bases). CDR1 and CDR2 from the germline V gene are MNHEY and SVGEGT. This CDR3 is built from 15 residues. V lost 2 bases and J lost 3, with 14 bases in between. The CDR3 spells CASSYGPSVNYEQYF. CDR3 DNA sequence: TGTGCCAGCAGTTACGGCCCTAGCGTGAACTACGAGCAGTACTTC.

This clonotype was seen repeatedly, ten times or more. The chain has TRBV6-2 or TRBV6-3 and TRBJ2-7; 11 bases are a match to TRBD1. Looked up from germline, CDR1 is MNHEY and CDR2 is SVGEGT. With 7 bases clipped from V and 5 bases from J, the junction kept 7 bases outside the gene matches. The CDR3 is made up of 14 amino acids. The CDR3 region is CASNLGTGGDEQYF. The CDR3 bases are TGTGCCAGCAACCTCGGGACAGGGGGAGACGAGCAGTACTTC.

This clonotype was counted many times. The chain employs TRBV24-1 and TRBJ2-1; tentatively, D is TRBD2 (6 bases). Trimming stripped 9 bases from V and 2 bases from J, with 7 bases between. In germline, CDR1 is KGHDR, CDR2 SFDVKD. CDR3 length: 12 amino acids. The CDR3 DNA reads TGTGCCACCGGGAGGACCTACAATGAGCAGTTCTTC. The encoded protein is CATGRTYNEQFF.

This clonotype was counted at least ten times. The J gene is TRBJ1-5, the V gene TRBV15, with unresolved D. CDR3 length equals 14 residues. V was trimmed by 1 base and J by 4 bases, leaving 8 bases between them. Germline V CDR1 and CDR2: LNHNV, YYDKDF (reference sequence). The CDR3: CATSRVRTNQPQHF. CDR3 in DNA: TGTGCCACCAGCAGAGTGAGAACAAATCAGCCCCAGCATTTT.

Points on this clonotype: This sequence may be a read error, since a much larger clone differs from it by one base. The chain carries TRBV25-1 and TRBJ1-3; no firm D call. The germline CDR1 and CDR2 sequences are MGHDK and SYGVNS. The CDR3 loop spans 13 amino acids. The CDR3 DNA reads TGTGCCAGCAGTACTATCAACGGAAACACCTTATATTTT. It yields the protein CASSTINGNTLYF.

This clonotype was seen at least ten times. The V and J genes are TRBV9 and TRBJ1-2; maybe TRBD1 (5 bases). In germline, CDR1 is SGDLS, CDR2 YYNGEE. There are 12 residues in the CDR3. Trimming stripped 6 bases from V and 2 bases from J, with 8 bases between. This CDR3 reads CASTRGNYGYTF. As DNA, the CDR3 is TGTGCCAGCACCCGGGGGAACTATGGCTACACCTTC.

CDR3 region: CAIIRDSGGETQYF. Here the CDR3 DNA reads TGTGCCATTATACGGGACAGCGGAGGAGAGACCCAGTACTTC. The chain recombines TRBV6-1 with TRBJ2-5; 7 nucleotides line up with TRBD1. Germline V lookup: CDR1 MNHNS, CDR2 SASEGT. Trimming removed 10 bases from V and 4 bases from J; junction bases left unmatched: 12. CDR3 length: 14 residues.

This clonotype appeared many times. The chain joins TRBV28 to TRBJ1-3; the D is unclear. The CDR3 extends over 16 amino acids. Trimming pared 5 bases from V and 0 bases from J, leaving 14 bases between. Germline CDR1 MDHEN, CDR2 SYDVKM. This chain's CDR3 is CASSTPGPNSGNTIYF. The DNA for the CDR3 is TGTGCCAGCAGTACGCCGGGCCCTAACTCTGGAAACACCATATATTTT. The full variable domain, completed using reference TRBV28 and TRBJ1-3, is DVKVTQSSRYLVKRTGEKVFLECVQDMDHENMFWYRQDPGLGLRLIYFSYDVKMKEKGDIPEGYSVSREKKERFSLILESASTNQTSMYLCASSTPGPNSGNTIYFGEGSWLTVV.

This clonotype showed up many times. This chain joins TRBV20-1 and TRBJ2-4; 9 bases match TRBD1. The length of the CDR3 is 15 residues. J was trimmed by 0 bases and V by 6 bases; bases with no gene match: 6. Per germline, CDR1 DFQATT and CDR2 SNEGSKA (reference sequence). The CDR3 nucleotides are TGCAGTGCCCGGGACAGGGAAGAAGCCAAAAACATTCAGTACTTC. This gives the protein CSARDREEAKNIQYF.